The rows below give T cell receptor beta chains drawn from one sample of a study of identical twins. In TCRdb, the 5' RACE reads were re-called with MiXCR into one record per CDR3 protein. The sample includes around 370,000 distinct CDR3 sequences, around 9% seen only once; the top ten take approximately 8.9%. Source material: naive T cells sorted from blood. These receptors were taken from a woman between 45 and 65 years old in good health. Each CDR3 is given with its conserved first and last residue. The order of the fields is V gene, clone size, J gene, CDR3 protein. Size is omitted from some rows. Given values are once, few, many or a class for expanded clones.

TRBV21-1	.	TRBJ1-6	CASSKALAAANSPLHF
TRBV29-1	many	TRBJ2-7	CSVRQGMSYEQYF
TRBV12-3/TRBV12-4	.	TRBJ2-7	CASMTVTYEQYF
TRBV12-3/TRBV12-4	.	TRBJ2-6	CASSFAVRAGANVLTF
TRBV20-1	few	TRBJ2-3	CSARVPRTPLTDTQYF
TRBV9	few	TRBJ2-2	CASSGIQGAGELFF
TRBV5-1	few	TRBJ2-3	CASRASDPDTQYF
TRBV4-1	once	TRBJ2-5	CASSRSGGQLQETQYF
TRBV7-2	many	TRBJ1-2	CASSVPANYGYTF
TRBV5-1	few	TRBJ2-5	CASKPGILGETQYF
TRBV4-2	many	TRBJ2-3	CASSQAGRGPDTQYF
TRBV11-2	few	TRBJ2-1	CASSPPGGRTHEQFF
TRBV6-6	.	TRBJ2-1	CASRTRDRAVLETFWEQFF
TRBV20-1	many	TRBJ2-7	CSANRDSYEQYF
TRBV4-1	many	TRBJ2-3	CASSQDPASGTTDTQYF
TRBV6-5	.	TRBJ2-6	CASSLLAGSGANVLTF
TRBV15	.	TRBJ2-2	CATSRDRGLWELFF
TRBV28	few	TRBJ1-5	CASSFFGGGDQPQHF
TRBV3-1	few	TRBJ1-6	CASRRTGGGHSPLHF
TRBV2	.	TRBJ2-3	CASSRLAGGRTDTQYF
TRBV20-1	.	TRBJ2-3	CSARATIAGRRTDTQYF
TRBV3-1	few	TRBJ2-2	CASSQDDSNTGELFF
TRBV7-9	few	TRBJ2-1	CASSPRGSGSSYNEQFF
TRBV5-1	few	TRBJ1-3	CASSLQGISGNTIYF
TRBV25-1	few	TRBJ2-5	CASSEFGETQYF
TRBV29-1	.	TRBJ2-7	CSVYPGPSYEQYF
TRBV5-1	many	TRBJ2-7	CASTQQGSSYEQYF
TRBV6-5	.	TRBJ2-5	CARNGTSGRALMTQYF
TRBV5-1	.	TRBJ2-3	CASSPDRGIDTQYF
TRBV7-9	.	TRBJ2-5	CASSWRSGTEETQYF
TRBV12-3/TRBV12-4	few	TRBJ2-7	CASSSAGLAGIDEQYF
TRBV5-1	.	TRBJ2-7	CASSLSGPGQGNEQYF
TRBV7-9	.	TRBJ1-1	CASSSQGDTEAFF
TRBV6-5	few	TRBJ1-1	CASSYSHRNSEAFF
TRBV20-1	.	TRBJ2-3	CSGMIGGPGTQYF
TRBV5-1	few	TRBJ2-7	CASSSLRENYEQYF
TRBV2	.	TRBJ2-1	CASSGGDVTNEQFF
TRBV11-2	.	TRBJ2-1	CASITGTGSTEQFF
TRBV4-1	few	TRBJ2-1	CASSQDPPLAGVSRNEQFF
TRBV12-3/TRBV12-4	many	TRBJ2-4	CASSPPSQGRAKNIQYF
TRBV29-1	few	TRBJ2-1	CSVGRLSAGDEQFF
TRBV4-1	many	TRBJ1-2	CASRFGQGVYGYTF
TRBV27	.	TRBJ2-7	CASSGSGGPNEQYF
TRBV7-8	.	TRBJ2-1	CASSPRQGKGVF
TRBV7-9	few	TRBJ2-1	CASSVEGFNEQFF
TRBV12-3/TRBV12-4	many	TRBJ1-5	CASSSLGRGNQPQHF
TRBV19	many	TRBJ2-1	CATSSGRTITNEQFF
TRBV9	few	TRBJ2-7	CASSVDFRGQLYEQYF
TRBV5-1	.	TRBJ2-1	CASSIGLAVTYNEQFF
TRBV4-1	few	TRBJ2-7	CASSQALSSGREQYF
TRBV28	few	TRBJ2-5	CATGVVSETQYF
TRBV5-1	many	TRBJ2-1	CASSPGGGMPTYNEQFF
TRBV5-1	many	TRBJ2-1	CASRGIGEQFF
TRBV4-1	many	TRBJ1-5	CASSRQGANQPQHF
TRBV5-1	few	TRBJ2-1	CASSFTSGAYNEQFF
TRBV5-1	many	TRBJ2-3	CASSPANTDTQYF
TRBV5-1	many	TRBJ1-1	CASSLEGTTEAFF
TRBV29-1	.	TRBJ2-3	CSVGLTGTGTDTQYF
TRBV30	few	TRBJ2-3	CAWSGTDTQYF
TRBV3-1	.	TRBJ1-1	CASSQGFGTEAFF